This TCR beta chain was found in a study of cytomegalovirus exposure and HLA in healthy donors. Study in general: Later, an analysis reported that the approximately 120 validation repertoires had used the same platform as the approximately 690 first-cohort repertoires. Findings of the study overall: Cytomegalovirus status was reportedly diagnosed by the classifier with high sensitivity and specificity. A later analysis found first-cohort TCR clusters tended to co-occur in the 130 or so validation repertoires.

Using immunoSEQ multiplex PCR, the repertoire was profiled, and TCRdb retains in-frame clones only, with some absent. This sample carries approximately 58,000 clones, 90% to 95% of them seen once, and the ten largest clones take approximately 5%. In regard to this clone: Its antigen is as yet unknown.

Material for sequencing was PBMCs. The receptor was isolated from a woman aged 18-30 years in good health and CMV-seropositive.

The chain's CDR3 is CASSLVAGPHTEAFF. For the CDR3, the DNA is TGTGCCAGCAGCTTAGTGGCGGGACCCCACACTGAAGCTTTCTTT. This sequence joins TRBV7-6 and TRBJ1-1; D perhaps matches TRBD1 (5 bases). The germline V gene encodes CDR1 SGHVS and CDR2 FNYEAQ. Trimming took 1 base from V and 3 from J, leaving 12 bases between them. The CDR3 has 15 amino acids.